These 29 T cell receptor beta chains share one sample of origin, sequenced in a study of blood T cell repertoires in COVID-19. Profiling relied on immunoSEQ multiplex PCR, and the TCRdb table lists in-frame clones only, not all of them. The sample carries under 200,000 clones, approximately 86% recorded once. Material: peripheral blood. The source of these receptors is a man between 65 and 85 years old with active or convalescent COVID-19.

CDR3 nucleotides: TGTGCCAGCAGTCTCGTAGCGGGGGGGTGGAAGACCCAGTACTTC. Protein sequence: CASSLVAGGWKTQYF. This chain uses TRBV7-2 with TRBJ2-5; the match to TRBD2 covers 11 bases. J lost 6 bases, V lost 6 bases, and 9 bases had no gene match. The CDR3 is 15 amino acids. Germline-derived CDR1 and CDR2 are SGHTA and FQGNSA.

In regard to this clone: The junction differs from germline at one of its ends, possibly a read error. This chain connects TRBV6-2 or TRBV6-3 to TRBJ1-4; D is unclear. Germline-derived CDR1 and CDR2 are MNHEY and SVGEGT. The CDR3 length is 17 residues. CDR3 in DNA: TGTGCCAGCAGTACGGCTCGCACGGGCGCAACCCTAAGTAGCGCGGAATTT. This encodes CASSTARTGATLSSAEF.

The CDR3 protein is CASRSRSGESFEQYF. CDR3 bases: TGTGCCAGCAGGTCGAGGAGCGGGGAGTCTTTTGAGCAGTACTTC. The chain has TRBV6-5 and TRBJ2-7, with TRBD2 matching over 7 bases. Germline trimming cut 6 bases from V and 7 bases from J; bases unmatched to any gene: 15. The CDR3 runs to 15 residues. Germline V CDR1 and CDR2: MNHEY, SVGAGI.

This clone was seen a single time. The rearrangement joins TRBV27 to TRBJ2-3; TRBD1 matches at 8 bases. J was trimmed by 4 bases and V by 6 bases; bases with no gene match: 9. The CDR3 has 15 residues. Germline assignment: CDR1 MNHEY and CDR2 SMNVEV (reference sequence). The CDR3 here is CASSVGTGFADTQYF. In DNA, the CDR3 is TGTGCCAGCAGCGTTGGGACAGGATTTGCAGATACGCAGTATTTT.

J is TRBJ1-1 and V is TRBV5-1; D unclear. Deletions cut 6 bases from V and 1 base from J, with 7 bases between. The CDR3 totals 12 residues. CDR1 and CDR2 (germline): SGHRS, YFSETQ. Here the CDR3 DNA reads TGCGCCAGCAATGCGGGGAACACTGAAGCTTTCTTT. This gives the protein CASNAGNTEAFF.

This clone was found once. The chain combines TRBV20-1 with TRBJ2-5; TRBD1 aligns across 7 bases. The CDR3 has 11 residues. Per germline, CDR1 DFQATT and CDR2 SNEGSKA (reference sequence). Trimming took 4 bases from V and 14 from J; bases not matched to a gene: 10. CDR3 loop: CSATAIDRVYF. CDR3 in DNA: TGCAGTGCTACGGCCATCGACAGGGTCTACTTC.

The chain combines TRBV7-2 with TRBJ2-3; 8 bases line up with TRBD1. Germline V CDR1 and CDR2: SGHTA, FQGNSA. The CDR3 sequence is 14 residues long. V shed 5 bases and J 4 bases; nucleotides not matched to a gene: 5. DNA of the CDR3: TGTGCCAGCAGCCCCCGGACAGGGCCAGATACGCAGTATTTT. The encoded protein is CASSPRTGPDTQYF.

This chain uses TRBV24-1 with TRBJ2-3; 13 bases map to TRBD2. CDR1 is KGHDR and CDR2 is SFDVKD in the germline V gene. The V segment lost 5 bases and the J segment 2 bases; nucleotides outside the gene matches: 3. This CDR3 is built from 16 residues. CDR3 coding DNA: TGTGCCACCAGTGGGGGGACTAGCGGGAACACAGATACGCAGTATTTT. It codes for CATSGGTSGNTDTQYF.

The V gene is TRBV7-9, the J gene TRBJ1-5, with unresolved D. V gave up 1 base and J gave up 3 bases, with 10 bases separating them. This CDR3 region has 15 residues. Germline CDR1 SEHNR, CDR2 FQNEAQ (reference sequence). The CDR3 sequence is CASSLGRTNNQPQHF. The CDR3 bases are TGTGCCAGCAGCTTAGGCAGGACTAACAATCAGCCCCAGCATTTT.

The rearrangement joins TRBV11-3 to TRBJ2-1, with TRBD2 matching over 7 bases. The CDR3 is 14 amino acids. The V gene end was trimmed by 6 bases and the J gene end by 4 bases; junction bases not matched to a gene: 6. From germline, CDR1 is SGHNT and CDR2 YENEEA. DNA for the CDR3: TGTGCCAGCAGTCATGGCGGGAGATACAATGAGCAGTTCTTC. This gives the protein CASSHGGRYNEQFF.

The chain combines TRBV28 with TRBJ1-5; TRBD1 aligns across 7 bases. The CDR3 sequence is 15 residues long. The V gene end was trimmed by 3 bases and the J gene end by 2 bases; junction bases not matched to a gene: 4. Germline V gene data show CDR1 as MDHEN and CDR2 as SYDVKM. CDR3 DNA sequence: TGTGCCAGCAGTTTTGATGGGACAGGCAATCAGCCCCAGCATTTT. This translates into CASSFDGTGNQPQHF. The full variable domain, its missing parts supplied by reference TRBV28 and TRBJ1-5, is DVKVTQSSRYLVKRTGEKVFLECVQDMDHENMFWYRQDPGLGLRLIYFSYDVKMKEKGDIPEGYSVSREKKERFSLILESASTNQTSMYLCASSFDGTGNQPQHFGDGTRLSIL.

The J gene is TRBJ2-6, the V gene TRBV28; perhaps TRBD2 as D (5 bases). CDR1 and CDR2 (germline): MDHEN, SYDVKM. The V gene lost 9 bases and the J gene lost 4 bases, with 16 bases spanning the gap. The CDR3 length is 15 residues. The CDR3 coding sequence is TGTGCCAGTTTCTCCTATTCGGGAGGGGCCAACGTCCTGACTTTC. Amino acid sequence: CASFSYSGGANVLTF.

CDR3 nucleotide sequence: TGTGCCAGCAGCAGAGTCGCAACAGCCTACGAGCAGTACTTC. It encodes CASSRVATAYEQYF. The rearrangement uses TRBV6-5 and TRBJ2-7; no clear D. The CDR3 has 14 amino acids. Per the germline V gene, CDR1 is MNHEY and CDR2 is SVGAGI. Trimming cost V 6 bases and J 2 bases, with 14 bases left between them.

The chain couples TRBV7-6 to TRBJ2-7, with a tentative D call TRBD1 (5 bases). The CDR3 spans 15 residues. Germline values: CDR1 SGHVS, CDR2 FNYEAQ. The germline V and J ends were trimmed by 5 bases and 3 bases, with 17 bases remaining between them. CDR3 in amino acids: CASSPQGARIYEQYF. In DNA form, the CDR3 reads TGTGCCAGCAGCCCACAAGGGGCACGAATCTACGAGCAGTACTTC.

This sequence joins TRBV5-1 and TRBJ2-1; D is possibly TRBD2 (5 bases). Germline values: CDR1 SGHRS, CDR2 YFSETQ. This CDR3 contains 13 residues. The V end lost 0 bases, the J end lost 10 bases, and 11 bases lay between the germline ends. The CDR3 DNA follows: TGCGCCAGCAGCTTGGAAACCGGGGTGGAGCAGTTCTTC. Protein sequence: CASSLETGVEQFF.

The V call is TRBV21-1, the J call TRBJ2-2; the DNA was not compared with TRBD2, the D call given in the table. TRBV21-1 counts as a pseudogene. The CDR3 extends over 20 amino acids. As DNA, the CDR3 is TGTGCCAGCAGCAAAACTTCGAGGTATCTAGCGGGGGGCACAAACGGGGAGCTGTTTTTT. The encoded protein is CASSKTSRYLAGGTNGELFF.

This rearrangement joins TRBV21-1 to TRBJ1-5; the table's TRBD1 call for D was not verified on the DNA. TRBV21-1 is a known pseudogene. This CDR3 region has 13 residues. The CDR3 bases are TGTGCCAGCAGCACCGCGACAGGCCTGCCCCAGCATTTT. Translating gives CASSTATGLPQHF.

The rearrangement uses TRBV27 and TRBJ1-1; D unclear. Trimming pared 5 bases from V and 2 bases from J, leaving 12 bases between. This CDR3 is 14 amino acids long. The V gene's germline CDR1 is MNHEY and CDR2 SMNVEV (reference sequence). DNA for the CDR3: TGTGCCAGCAGTCCGCACTACCGTAACACTGAAGCTTTCTTT. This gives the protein CASSPHYRNTEAFF.

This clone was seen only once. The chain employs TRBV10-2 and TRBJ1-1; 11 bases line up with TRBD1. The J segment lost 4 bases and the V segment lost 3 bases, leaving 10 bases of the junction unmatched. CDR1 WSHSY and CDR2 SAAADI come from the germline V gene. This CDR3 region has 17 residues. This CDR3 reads CASSDIWTGGGSTEAFF. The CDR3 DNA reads TGCGCCAGCAGTGATATCTGGACAGGGGGCGGGAGCACTGAAGCTTTCTTT.

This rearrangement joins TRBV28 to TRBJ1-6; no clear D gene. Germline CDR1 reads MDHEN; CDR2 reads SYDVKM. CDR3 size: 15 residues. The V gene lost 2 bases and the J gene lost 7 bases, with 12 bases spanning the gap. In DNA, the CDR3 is TGTGCCAGCAGTTTAACCCAGCGGGAGAATTCACCCCTCCACTTT. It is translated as CASSLTQRENSPLHF. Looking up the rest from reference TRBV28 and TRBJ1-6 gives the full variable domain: DVKVTQSSRYLVKRTGEKVFLECVQDMDHENMFWYRQDPGLGLRLIYFSYDVKMKEKGDIPEGYSVSREKKERFSLILESASTNQTSMYLCASSLTQRENSPLHFGNGTRLTVT.

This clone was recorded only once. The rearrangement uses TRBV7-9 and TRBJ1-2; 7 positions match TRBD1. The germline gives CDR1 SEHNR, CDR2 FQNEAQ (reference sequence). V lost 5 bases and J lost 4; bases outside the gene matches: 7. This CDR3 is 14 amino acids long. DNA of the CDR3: TGTGCCAGCAGCCGAACAGGGGACGCCTATGGCTACACCTTC. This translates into CASSRTGDAYGYTF.

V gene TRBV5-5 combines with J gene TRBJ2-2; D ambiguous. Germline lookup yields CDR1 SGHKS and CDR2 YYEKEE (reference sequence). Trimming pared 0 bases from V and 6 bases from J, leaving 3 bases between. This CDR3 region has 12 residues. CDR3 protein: CASSLGAGELFF. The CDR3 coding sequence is TGTGCCAGCAGCTTGGGAGCCGGGGAGCTGTTTTTT.

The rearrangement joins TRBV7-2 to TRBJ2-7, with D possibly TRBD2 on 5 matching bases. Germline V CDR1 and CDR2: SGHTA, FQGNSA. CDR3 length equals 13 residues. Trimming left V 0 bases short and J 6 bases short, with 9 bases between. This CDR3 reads CASSLAASLEQYF. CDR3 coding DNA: TGTGCCAGCAGCTTAGCGGCTAGCCTCGAGCAGTACTTC.

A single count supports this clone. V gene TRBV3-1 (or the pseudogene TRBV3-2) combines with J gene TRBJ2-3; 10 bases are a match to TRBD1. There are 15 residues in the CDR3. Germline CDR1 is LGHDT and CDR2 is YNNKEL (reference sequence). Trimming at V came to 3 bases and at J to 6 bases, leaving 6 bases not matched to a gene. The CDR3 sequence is CASSQRQGAADTQYF. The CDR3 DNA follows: TGTGCCAGCAGCCAGAGACAGGGGGCGGCGGATACGCAGTATTTT.

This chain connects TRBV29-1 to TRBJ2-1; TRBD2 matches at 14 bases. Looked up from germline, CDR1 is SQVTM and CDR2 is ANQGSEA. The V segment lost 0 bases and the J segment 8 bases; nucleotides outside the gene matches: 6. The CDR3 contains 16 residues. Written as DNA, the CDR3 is TGCAGCGTTGAAGACGGACTAGCGGGAGGTGGGTATGAGCAGTTCTTC. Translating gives CSVEDGLAGGGYEQFF.

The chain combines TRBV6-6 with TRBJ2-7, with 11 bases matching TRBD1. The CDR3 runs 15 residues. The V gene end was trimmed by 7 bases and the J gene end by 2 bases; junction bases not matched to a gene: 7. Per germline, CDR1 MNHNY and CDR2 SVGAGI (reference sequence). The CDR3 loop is CASNSAGQGAYEQYF. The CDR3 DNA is TGTGCCAGCAACTCGGCGGGACAGGGGGCCTACGAGCAGTACTTC.

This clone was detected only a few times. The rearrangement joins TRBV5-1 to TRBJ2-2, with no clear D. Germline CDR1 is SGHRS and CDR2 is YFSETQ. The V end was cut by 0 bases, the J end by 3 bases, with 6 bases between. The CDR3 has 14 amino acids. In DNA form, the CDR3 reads TGCGCCAGCAGCTTGGGGCTTTACACCGGGGAGCTGTTTTTT. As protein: CASSLGLYTGELFF.

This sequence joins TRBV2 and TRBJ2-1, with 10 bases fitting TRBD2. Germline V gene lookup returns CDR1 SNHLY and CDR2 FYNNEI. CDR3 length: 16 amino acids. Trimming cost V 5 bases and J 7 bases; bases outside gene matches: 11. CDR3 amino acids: CASSRAGTSVLNEQFF. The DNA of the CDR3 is TGTGCCAGCAGTCGGGCCGGGACTAGCGTGTTGAATGAGCAGTTCTTC.

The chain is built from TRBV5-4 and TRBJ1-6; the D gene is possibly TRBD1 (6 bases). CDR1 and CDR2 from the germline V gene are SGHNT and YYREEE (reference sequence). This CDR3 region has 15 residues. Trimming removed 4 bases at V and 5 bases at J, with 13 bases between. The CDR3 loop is CASSSGRGHNSPLHF. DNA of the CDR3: TGTGCCAGCAGCAGCGGCAGGGGTCATAATTCACCCCTCCACTTT.